The following is a TCR beta chain sequence with its context. The sample originates from a study of cytomegalovirus exposure and HLA in healthy donors. Primers included in the PCR were 60 Vbeta and 13 Jbeta primers. Profiling relied on immunoSEQ multiplex PCR, and the TCRdb table lists in-frame clones only, not all of them. The sample includes more than 150,000 clones, roughly four fifths seen only once; the top ten take about 1.6%. This CDR3 comprises 14 residues. In germline, CDR1 is LNHNV, CDR2 YYDKDF (reference sequence). Deletions cut 0 bases from V and 6 bases from J, with 8 bases between. The clonotype originates from a middle-aged man in good health and CMV-seronegative. Sequenced sample: PBMCs. V is TRBV15 and J is TRBJ2-2; weak D call: TRBD2 (5 bases). The DNA of the CDR3 is TGTGCCACCAGCAGAGATCTAGCCTCCGGGGAGCTGTTTTTT. This gives the protein CATSRDLASGELFF.